This T cell receptor beta chain appears in the sequencing data of a study of T cell responses to AZD1222 COVID-19 vaccine. The table came from immunoSEQ multiplex PCR; TCRdb's copy has only in-frame clones and leaves some out. The table records 90,000 to 120,000 clones, about 90% of them present only once. This clone was seen a few times. The sample consisted of peripheral blood, taken on day 0 of AZD1222 vaccination. The clonotype was recovered from an adult in good health.

In nucleotides, the CDR3 is TGTGCCAGCAGCGAAGCGGGGGGGCTTTACGAGCAGTACTTC. Amino acid sequence: CASSEAGGLYEQYF. This chain uses TRBV7-8 with TRBJ2-7, with 10 bases fitting TRBD2. The CDR3 has 14 residues. After removal of 5 bases from V and 4 bases from J, the junction contained 5 bases not matched to a gene. Germline values: CDR1 SGHVS, CDR2 FQNEAQ.